This T cell receptor (beta chain) came from a study of cytomegalovirus exposure and HLA in healthy donors. V lost 4 bases and J lost 5; bases outside the gene matches: 10. This CDR3 region has 15 residues. From germline, CDR1 is LNHDA and CDR2 SQIVND (reference sequence). 13 Jbeta primers and 60 Vbeta primers were used for the PCR. TCRdb's copy holds only in-frame clones and misses some; the assay was immunoSEQ multiplex PCR. The profile shows fewer than 200,000 clones, roughly 87% of them singletons. Notes on the study in general: Roughly uniform sequencing depth across donors was assumed, possibly incorrectly.

In regard to this clone: Its antigen is unknown.

There were likely unrecorded immune exposures, though donors were nominally healthy when sampled. The receptor's source is a woman aged 50 to 65 in good health and CMV-seronegative. V usage is TRBV19 and J usage is TRBJ2-5; 7 bases fit TRBD1. The sample taken for sequencing was PBMCs. CDR3 in amino acids: CASSTRTGYRETQYF. CDR3 DNA: TGTGCCAGTAGTACAAGGACAGGCTACCGGGAGACCCAGTACTTC.